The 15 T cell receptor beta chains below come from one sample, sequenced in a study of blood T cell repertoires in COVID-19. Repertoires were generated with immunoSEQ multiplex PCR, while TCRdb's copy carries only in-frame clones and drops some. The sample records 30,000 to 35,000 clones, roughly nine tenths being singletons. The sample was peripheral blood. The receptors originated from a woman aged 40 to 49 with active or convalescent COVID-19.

The CDR3 DNA follows: TGTGCCAGTAGTATAGGCGGGGGACTCCGAAATGAAAAACTGTTTTTT. Translating it yields CASSIGGGLRNEKLFF. The chain joins TRBV19 to TRBJ1-4; D is possibly TRBD1 (5 bases). V gave up 1 base and J gave up 5 bases, with 14 bases separating them. The CDR3 consists of 16 residues. Germline assignment: CDR1 LNHDA and CDR2 SQIVND (reference sequence).

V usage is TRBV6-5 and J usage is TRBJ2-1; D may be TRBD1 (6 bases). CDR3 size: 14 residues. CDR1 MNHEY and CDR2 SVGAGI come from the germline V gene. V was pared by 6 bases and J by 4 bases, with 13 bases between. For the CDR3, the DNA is TGTGCCAGCAGGACCCCAACAGGGTACAATGAGCAGTTCTTC. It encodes CASRTPTGYNEQFF.

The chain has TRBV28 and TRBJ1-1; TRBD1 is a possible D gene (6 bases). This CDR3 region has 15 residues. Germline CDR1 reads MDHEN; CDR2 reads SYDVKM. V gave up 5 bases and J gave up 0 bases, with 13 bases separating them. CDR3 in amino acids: CASSPPQGLNTEAFF. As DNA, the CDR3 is TGTGCCAGCAGTCCACCTCAGGGGCTGAACACTGAAGCTTTCTTT.

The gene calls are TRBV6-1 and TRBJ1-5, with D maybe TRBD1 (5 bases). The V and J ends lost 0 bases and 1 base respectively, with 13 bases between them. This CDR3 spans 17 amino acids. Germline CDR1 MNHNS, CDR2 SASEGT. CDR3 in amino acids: CASSEAMGGVSNQPQHF. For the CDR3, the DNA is TGTGCCAGCAGTGAAGCGATGGGAGGGGTGAGCAATCAGCCCCAGCATTTT.

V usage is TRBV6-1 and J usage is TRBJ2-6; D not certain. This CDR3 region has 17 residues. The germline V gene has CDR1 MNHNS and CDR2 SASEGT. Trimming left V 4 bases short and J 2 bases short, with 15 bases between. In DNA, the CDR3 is TGTGCCAGCAGTGCCTTCAACAGAAGAACTGGGGCCAACGTCCTGACTTTC. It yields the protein CASSAFNRRTGANVLTF.

The CDR3 DNA reads TGTGCCAGCAGCCGCACACAAACCTACGAGCAGTACTTC. Amino acids: CASSRTQTYEQYF. The chain joins TRBV6-5 to TRBJ2-7; no clear D gene. The V end was cut by 6 bases, the J end by 2 bases, with 11 bases between. The CDR3 has 13 residues. CDR1 and CDR2 from the germline V gene are MNHEY and SVGAGI.

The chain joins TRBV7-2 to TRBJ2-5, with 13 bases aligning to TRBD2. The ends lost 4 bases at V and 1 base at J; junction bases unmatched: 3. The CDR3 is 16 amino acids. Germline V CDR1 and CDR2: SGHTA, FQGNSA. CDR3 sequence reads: CASSSRLAGGQETQYF. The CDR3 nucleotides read TGTGCCAGCAGCTCCCGACTAGCGGGGGGCCAAGAGACCCAGTACTTC.

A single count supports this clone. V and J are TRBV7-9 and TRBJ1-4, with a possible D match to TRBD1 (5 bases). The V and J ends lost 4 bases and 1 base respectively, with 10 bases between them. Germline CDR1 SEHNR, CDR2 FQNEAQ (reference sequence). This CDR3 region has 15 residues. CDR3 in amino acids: CASSYDGGTNEKLFF. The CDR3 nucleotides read TGTGCCAGCAGCTACGACGGGGGAACTAATGAAAAACTGTTTTTT. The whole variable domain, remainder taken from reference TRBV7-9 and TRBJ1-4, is DTGVSQNPRHKITKRGQNVTFRCDPISEHNRLYWYRQTLGQGPEFLTYFQNEAQLEKSRLLSDRFSAERPKGSFSTLEIQRTEQGDSAMYLCASSYDGGTNEKLFFGSGTQLSVL.

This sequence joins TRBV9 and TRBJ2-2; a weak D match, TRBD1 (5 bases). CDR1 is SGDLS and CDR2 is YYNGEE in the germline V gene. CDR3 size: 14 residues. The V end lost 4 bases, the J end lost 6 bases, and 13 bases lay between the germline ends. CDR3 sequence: CASSPTLGAGELFF. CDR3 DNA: TGTGCCAGCAGCCCCACCCTAGGGGCCGGGGAGCTGTTTTTT.

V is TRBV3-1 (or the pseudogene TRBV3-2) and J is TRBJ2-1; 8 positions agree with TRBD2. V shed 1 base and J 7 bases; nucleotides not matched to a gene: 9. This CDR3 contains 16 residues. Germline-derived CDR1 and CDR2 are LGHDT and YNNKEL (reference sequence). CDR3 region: CASSQASGRTGNEQFF. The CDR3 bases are TGTGCCAGCAGCCAAGCCAGCGGGAGAACGGGAAATGAGCAGTTCTTC.

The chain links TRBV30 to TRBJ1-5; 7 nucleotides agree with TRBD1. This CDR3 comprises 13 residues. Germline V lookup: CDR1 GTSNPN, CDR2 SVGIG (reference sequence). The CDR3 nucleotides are TGTGCTACAGGGGTAGATCGCAATCAGCCCCAGCATTTT. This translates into CATGVDRNQPQHF.

CDR3 coding DNA: TGTGCCAGCACCATCATGGGGGAGCTGTTTTTT. Amino acid sequence: CASTIMGELFF. J is TRBJ2-2 and V is TRBV28; no definite D call. This CDR3 has 11 amino acids. V gave up 7 bases and J gave up 8 bases, with 8 bases separating them. Looked up from germline, CDR1 is MDHEN and CDR2 is SYDVKM.

The CDR3 here is CASSLVAGRASGSYEQYF. In DNA form, the CDR3 reads TGTGCCAGCAGCTTGGTCGCGGGAAGGGCTTCGGGCTCCTACGAGCAGTACTTC. The chain uses TRBV5-6 and TRBJ2-7; D possibly corresponds to TRBD2 (6 bases). Trimming stripped 0 bases from V and 0 bases from J, with 19 bases between. The CDR3 length is 18 residues. From germline, CDR1 is SGHDT and CDR2 YYEEEE.

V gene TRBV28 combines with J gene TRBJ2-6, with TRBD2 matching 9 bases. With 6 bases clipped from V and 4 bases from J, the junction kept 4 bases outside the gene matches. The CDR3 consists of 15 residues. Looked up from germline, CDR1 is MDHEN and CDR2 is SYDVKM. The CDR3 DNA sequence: TGTGCCAGCAGCACTCTAGCGGGAGGGGCCAACGTCCTGACTTTC. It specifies CASSTLAGGANVLTF.

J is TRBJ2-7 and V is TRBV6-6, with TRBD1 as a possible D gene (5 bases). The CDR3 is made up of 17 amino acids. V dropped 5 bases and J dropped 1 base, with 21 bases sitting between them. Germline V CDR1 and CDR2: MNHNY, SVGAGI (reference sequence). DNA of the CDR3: TGTGCCAGCAGTCCTCAACCCCAGACAGCGAGATCCTACGAGCAGTACTTC. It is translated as CASSPQPQTARSYEQYF.